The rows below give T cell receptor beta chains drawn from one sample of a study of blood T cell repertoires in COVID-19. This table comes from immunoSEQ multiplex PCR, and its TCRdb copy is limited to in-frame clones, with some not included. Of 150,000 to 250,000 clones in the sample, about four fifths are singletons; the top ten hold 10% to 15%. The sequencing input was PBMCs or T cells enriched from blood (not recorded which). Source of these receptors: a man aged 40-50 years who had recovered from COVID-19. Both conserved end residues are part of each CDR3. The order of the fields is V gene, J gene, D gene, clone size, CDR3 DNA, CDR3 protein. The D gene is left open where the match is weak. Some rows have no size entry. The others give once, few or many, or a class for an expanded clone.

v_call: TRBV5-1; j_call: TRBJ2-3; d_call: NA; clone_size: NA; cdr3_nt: TGCGCCAGCAGTACAGGTCGAAGCACAGATACGCAGTATTTT; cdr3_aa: CASSTGRSTDTQYF
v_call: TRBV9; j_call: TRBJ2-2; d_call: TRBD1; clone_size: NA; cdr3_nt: TGTGCCAGCAGCGCACGAACAGGGGGCGACACCGGGGAGCTGTTTTTT; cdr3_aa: CASSARTGGDTGELFF
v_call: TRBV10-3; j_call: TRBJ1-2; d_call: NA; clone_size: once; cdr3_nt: TGTGCCATCAGTGACGGGGTTAACTATGGCTACACCTTC; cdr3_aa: CAISDGVNYGYTF
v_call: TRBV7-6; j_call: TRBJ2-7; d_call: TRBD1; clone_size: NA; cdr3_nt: TGTGCCAGCAGCCCTCAGACAGGGCTCACCTCCTACGAGCAGTACTTC; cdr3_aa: CASSPQTGLTSYEQYF
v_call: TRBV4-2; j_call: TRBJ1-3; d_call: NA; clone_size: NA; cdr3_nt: TGTGCCAGCAGCCAAGGGATCTCAGGTCGAAGCTCTGGAAACACCATATATTTT; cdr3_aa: CASSQGISGRSSGNTIYF
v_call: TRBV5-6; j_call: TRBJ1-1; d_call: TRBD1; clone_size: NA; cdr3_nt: TGTGCCAGCAGCTTGTACGACAGGGTGAACACTGAAGCTTTCTTT; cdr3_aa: CASSLYDRVNTEAFF
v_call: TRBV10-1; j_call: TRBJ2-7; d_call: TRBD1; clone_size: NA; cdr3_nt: TGCGCCAGCAGTGAGCCCCACGGTGGACAGGGGGCAAGGATGCCTAGCTACGAGCAGTACTTC; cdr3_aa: CASSEPHGGQGARMPSYEQYF
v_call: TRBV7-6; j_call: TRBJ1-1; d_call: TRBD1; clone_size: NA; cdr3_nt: TGTGCCAGCAGCTCGGGCGTTCGGGACAGGGGAAAATTGAACACTGAAGCTTTCTTT; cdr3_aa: CASSSGVRDRGKLNTEAFF
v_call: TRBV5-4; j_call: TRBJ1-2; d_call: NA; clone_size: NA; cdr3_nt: TGTGCCAGCAGCTTGAGTGGTGACAGCTATGGCTACACCTTC; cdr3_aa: CASSLSGDSYGYTF
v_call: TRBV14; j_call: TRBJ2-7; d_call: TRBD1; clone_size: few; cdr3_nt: TGTGCCAGCAGCCAAGATCCGCCAGGGGGCTTATACGAGCAGTACTTC; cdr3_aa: CASSQDPPGGLYEQYF
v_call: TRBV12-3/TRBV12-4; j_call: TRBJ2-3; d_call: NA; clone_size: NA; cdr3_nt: TGTGCCAGCAGGAGGAGGAGAGATACGCAGTATTTT; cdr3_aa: CASRRRRDTQYF
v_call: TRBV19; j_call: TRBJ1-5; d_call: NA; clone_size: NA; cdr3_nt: TGTGCCAGTAGTATAGGAGACACGGGCAATCAGCCCCAGCATTTT; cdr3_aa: CASSIGDTGNQPQHF
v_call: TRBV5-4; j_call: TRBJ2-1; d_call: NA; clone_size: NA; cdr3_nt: TGTGCCAGCAGCTTTTCCCTCGGTAGCTCCTACAATGAGCAGTTCTTC; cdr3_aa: CASSFSLGSSYNEQFF
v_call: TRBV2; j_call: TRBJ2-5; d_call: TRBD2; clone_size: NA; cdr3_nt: TGTGCCAGCAGTGAAAGGTTTAGCGGGAGAGGAGAGACCCAGTACTTC; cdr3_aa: CASSERFSGRGETQYF
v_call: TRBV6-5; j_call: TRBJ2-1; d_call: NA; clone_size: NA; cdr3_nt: TGTGCCAGCAGTTACTTGGAGAGTCCTGAGCAGTTCTTC; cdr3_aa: CASSYLESPEQFF
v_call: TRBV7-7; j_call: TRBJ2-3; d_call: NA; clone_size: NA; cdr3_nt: TGTGCCAGCAGCCCTGGAGCTAGCAGCACAGATACGCAGTATTTT; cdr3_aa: CASSPGASSTDTQYF
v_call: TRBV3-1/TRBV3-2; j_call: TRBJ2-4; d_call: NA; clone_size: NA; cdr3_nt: TGTGCCAGCAGCCAGGGGACTGCGGACAACATTCAGTACTTC; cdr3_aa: CASSQGTADNIQYF
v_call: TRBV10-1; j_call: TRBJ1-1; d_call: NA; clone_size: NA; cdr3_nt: TGCGCCAGCAGTGGGGAGATGAACACTGAAGCTTTCTTT; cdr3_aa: CASSGEMNTEAFF
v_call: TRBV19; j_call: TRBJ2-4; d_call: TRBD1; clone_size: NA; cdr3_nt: TGTGCCAGTAGTGCCCCGGGACAGGGCAAAAACATTCAGTACTTC; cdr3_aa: CASSAPGQGKNIQYF
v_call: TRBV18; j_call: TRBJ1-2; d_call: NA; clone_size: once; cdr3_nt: TGTGCCAGCTCAGAATCGTACAGGGATGGCTACACCTTC; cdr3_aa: CASSESYRDGYTF
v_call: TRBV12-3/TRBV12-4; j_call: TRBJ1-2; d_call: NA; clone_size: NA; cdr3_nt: TGTGCCAGCAGTATTACAGTCTATGGCTACACCTTC; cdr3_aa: CASSITVYGYTF
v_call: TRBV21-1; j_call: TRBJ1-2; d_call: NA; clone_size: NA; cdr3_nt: TGTGCCAGCAGCAAACGGGGGTGGATGAATGGCTACACCTTC; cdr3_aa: CASSKRGWMNGYTF
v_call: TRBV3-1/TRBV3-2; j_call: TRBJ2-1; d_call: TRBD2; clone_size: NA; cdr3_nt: TGTGCCAGCAGCCCTAGCGGGAGCTCCTACAATGAGCAGTTCTTC; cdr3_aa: CASSPSGSSYNEQFF